The following is a TCR beta chain sequence with its context. With a J-beta primer mix and a sample-barcoded 5' primer, a second PCR ran about 7 to 11 cycles. TCRdb redid the calling of the 5' RACE reads with MiXCR, one entry per CDR3 protein. Of 1.5 million to 2 million distinct CDR3 sequences listed, roughly 30% were seen once; the top ten hold about 7.7%. These data are taken from a study of blood T cells in healthy people across ages. Study information: Researchers report that template switching captured about one barcoded beta molecule per two T cells.

Sequencing was performed on blood. This TCR came from a woman aged 25-40 years in good health.

CDR3 sequence reads: CASSTRTASGANVLTF. The CDR3 bases are TGTGCCAGCAGTACCCGGACAGCCTCTGGGGCCAACGTCCTGACTTTC. The chain recombines TRBV27 with TRBJ2-6, with D tentatively TRBD1 (6 bases). This CDR3 has 16 residues. The germline V and J ends were trimmed by 5 bases and 0 bases, with 11 bases remaining between them. CDR1 and CDR2 from the germline V gene are MNHEY and SMNVEV (reference sequence).